This entry lists 6 T cell receptor beta chains sequenced from one sample in a study of T cell changes during pregnancy in multiple sclerosis (dated by TCRdb to between 2019 and 2020). The library was made by the immunoSEQ multiplex PCR assay. TCRdb stores this immuneACCESS table with in-frame sequences only. Part of the clones is absent; in the studies checked, under half of the shortfall reflects unresolved V genes, and no reason is known for the rest. Counted in this sample were some 70,000 clones; under 95% of them appeared once. The ten largest account for about 0.92% of the sample. This material consisted of peripheral blood, taken in the second trimester of pregnancy. These receptor sequences come from a female donor with multiple sclerosis, enrolled in a pregnancy study.

The chain uses TRBV11-1 and TRBJ1-2; D is undetermined. The V gene's germline CDR1 is SGHAT and CDR2 FQDESV (reference sequence). The CDR3 runs to 13 residues. Deletions cut 1 base from V and 7 bases from J, with 10 bases between. The CDR3 region has the DNA TGTGCCAGCAGCTTAGAGCGGCGGTCTGGCTACACCTTC. This gives the protein CASSLERRSGYTF.

The rearrangement joins TRBV6-5 to TRBJ1-1; weak D call: TRBD1 (5 bases). CDR1 and CDR2 (germline): MNHEY, SVGAGI. The CDR3 has 15 residues. Trimming removed 4 bases at V and 6 bases at J, with 18 bases between. The CDR3 loop is CASSSPDLDTAEAFF. DNA of the CDR3: TGTGCCAGCAGTTCCCCCGATTTGGACACTGCTGAAGCTTTCTTT.

The rearrangement links TRBV6-6 to TRBJ1-2, with unresolved D. The germline CDR1 and CDR2 sequences are MNHNY and SVGAGI (reference sequence). The CDR3 extends over 13 amino acids. With 3 bases removed from V and 8 bases from J, the gap between germline ends came to 13 bases. The CDR3 DNA reads as TGTGCCAGCAGTTATCTAGGATACGACGGCTACACCTTC. Translation: CASSYLGYDGYTF.

V is TRBV10-1 and J is TRBJ1-4; D is undetermined. Germline CDR1 is WNHNN and CDR2 is SYGVQD (reference sequence). The germline V and J ends were trimmed by 6 bases and 1 base, with 9 bases remaining between them. This CDR3 has 14 amino acids. As DNA, the CDR3 is TGCGCCAGCAGAGCCCAAATAACTAATGAAAAACTGTTTTTT. It translates to CASRAQITNEKLFF.

This clone has only one observation. The chain is built from TRBV7-6 and TRBJ1-1; no reliable D call. This CDR3 is built from 13 residues. Trimming stripped 1 base from V and 7 bases from J, with 10 bases between. From germline, CDR1 is SGHVS and CDR2 FNYEAQ. CDR3 DNA: TGTGCCAGCAGCTTAGGTGCCCCCGGTGAAGCTTTCTTT. It yields the protein CASSLGAPGEAFF.

V usage is TRBV5-4 and J usage is TRBJ1-1; 7 positions match TRBD1. V shed 4 bases and J 5 bases; nucleotides not matched to a gene: 17. CDR1 is SGHNT and CDR2 is YYREEE in the germline V gene (reference sequence). The CDR3 runs 17 residues. Written as DNA, the CDR3 is TGTGCCAGCAGCACCGGGACAGACTATCTCACGGGGACTGAAGCTTTCTTT. It is translated as CASSTGTDYLTGTEAFF.